The present T cell receptor (beta chain) was sequenced within a study of shared clonotypes between healthy human individuals. For this clone: Its antigen is still unknown.

The assay ran at deep level. Genomic DNA of each subset was evenly split across several immunoSEQ plates. It was 200 ng DNA, 25,000 to 35,000 T cell genomes, that sorted-subset replicate PCRs used. Data came from immunoSEQ multiplex PCR; TCRdb stores just in-frame clones and leaves some out. The sample shows under 650,000 clones, roughly 95% of them seen only once. Trimming left V 0 bases short and J 6 bases short, with 12 bases between. Germline CDR1 and CDR2: SGHRS and YFSETQ. The CDR3 sequence is 15 residues long. Broader study findings: Researchers found naive subsets generally carried larger estimated richness than memory subsets.

The sequenced sample was naive CD4+ T cells sorted from blood. Subset here: CD45RA+ positively selected. The receptor was derived from a woman aged 25 to 39 in good health. The chain recombines TRBV5-1 with TRBJ1-4, with D possibly being TRBD1 (5 bases). As DNA, the CDR3 is TGCGCCAGCAGCTTGGATGGGGGGGAACATGAAAAACTGTTTTTT. Protein product: CASSLDGGEHEKLFF.